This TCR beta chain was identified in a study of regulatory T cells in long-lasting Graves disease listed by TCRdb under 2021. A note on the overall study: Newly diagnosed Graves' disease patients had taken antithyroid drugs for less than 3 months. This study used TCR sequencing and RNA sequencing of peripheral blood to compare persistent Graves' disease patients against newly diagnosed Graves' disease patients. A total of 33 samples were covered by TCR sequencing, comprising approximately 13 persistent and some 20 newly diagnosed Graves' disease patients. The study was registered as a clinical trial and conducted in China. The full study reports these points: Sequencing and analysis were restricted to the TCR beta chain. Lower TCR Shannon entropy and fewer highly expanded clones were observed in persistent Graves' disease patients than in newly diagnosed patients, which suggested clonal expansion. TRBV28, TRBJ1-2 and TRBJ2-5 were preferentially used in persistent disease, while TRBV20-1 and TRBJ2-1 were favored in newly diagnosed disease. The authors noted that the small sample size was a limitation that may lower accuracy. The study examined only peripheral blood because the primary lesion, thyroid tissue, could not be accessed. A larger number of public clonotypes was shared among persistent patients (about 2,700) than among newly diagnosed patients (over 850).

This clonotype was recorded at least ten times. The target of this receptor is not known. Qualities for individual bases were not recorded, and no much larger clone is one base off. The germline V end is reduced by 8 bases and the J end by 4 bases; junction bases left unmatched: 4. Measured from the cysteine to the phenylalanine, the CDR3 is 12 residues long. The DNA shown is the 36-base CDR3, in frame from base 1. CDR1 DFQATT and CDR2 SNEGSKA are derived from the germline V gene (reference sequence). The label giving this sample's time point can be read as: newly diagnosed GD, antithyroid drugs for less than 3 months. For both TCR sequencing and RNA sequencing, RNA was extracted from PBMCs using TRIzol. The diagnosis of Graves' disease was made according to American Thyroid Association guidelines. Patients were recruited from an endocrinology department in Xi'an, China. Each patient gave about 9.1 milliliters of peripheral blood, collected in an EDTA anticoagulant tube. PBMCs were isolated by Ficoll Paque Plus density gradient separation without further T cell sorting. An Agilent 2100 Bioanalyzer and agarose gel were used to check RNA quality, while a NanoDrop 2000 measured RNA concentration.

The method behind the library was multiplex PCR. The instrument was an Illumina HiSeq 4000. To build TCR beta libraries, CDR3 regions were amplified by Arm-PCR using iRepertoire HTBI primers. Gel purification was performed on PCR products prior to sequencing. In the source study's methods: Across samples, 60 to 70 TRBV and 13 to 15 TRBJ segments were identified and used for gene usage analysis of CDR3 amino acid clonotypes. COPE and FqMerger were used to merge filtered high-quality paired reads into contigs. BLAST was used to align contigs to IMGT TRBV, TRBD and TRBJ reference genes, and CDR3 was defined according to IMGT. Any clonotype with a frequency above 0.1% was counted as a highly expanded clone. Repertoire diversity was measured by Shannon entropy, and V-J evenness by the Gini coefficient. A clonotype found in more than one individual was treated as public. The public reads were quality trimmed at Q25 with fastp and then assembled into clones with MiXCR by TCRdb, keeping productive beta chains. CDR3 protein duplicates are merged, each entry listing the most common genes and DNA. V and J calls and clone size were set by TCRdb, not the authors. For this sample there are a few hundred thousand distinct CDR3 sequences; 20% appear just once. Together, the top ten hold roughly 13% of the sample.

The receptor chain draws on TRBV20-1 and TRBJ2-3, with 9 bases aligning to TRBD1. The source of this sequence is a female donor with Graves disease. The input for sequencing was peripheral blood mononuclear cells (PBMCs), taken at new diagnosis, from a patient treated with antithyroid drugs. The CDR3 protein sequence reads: CSWDREADTQYF. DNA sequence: TGCAGTTGGGACAGGGAGGCAGATACGCAGTATTTT.